Shown below are 21 T cell receptor beta chains from a single sample sequenced in a study of a mutant IDH1 vaccine in newly diagnosed glioma. The repertoire was sequenced with immunoSEQ multiplex PCR; TCRdb's copy has only in-frame clones and lacks some. The sample consists of tens of thousands of clones, 91% of them appearing once. The time point denotes: week 5, during vaccination. Topical imiquimod accompanied each vaccine dose, which consisted of 300 ug of mutant IDH1 20-mer peptide. Their antigens remain unidentified. The sequencing used PBMCs, collected from a glioma patient whose treatment included an IDH1 peptide vaccine. The receptor source for this set is a woman in her fifties or sixties with glioma.

This clone appeared once. CDR3 in DNA: TGTGCCAGCAGCTCTAGCGGGAGGCTAGACAATGAGCAGTTCTTC. It translates to CASSSSGRLDNEQFF. The chain is built from TRBV5-5 and TRBJ2-1, with 11 positions matching TRBD2. Per germline, CDR1 SGHKS and CDR2 YYEKEE (reference sequence). V dropped 3 bases and J dropped 5; count of bases not matched to a gene: 4. The CDR3 is made up of 15 amino acids.

The rearrangement uses TRBV28 and TRBJ2-1, with D maybe TRBD2 (6 bases). The V gene lost 4 bases and the J gene lost 0 bases, with 16 bases spanning the gap. In germline, CDR1 is MDHEN, CDR2 SYDVKM. This CDR3 is built from 17 residues. CDR3 residues: CASSSRESPSSYNEQFF. CDR3 coding DNA: TGTGCCAGCAGTTCCCGGGAGAGTCCTAGCTCCTACAATGAGCAGTTCTTC.

The chain carries TRBV5-1 and TRBJ2-5; 12 bases fit TRBD1. After removal of 2 bases from V and 5 bases from J, the junction contained 7 bases not matched to a gene. The germline CDR1 and CDR2 sequences are SGHRS and YFSETQ. This CDR3 spans 16 amino acids. DNA of the CDR3: TGCGCCAGCAGCTTTGGAGGGACAGGGGGCGGGGAGACCCAGTACTTC. It specifies CASSFGGTGGGETQYF.

V is TRBV27 and J is TRBJ2-3, with D perhaps matching TRBD2 (5 bases). Germline assignment: CDR1 MNHEY and CDR2 SMNVEV (reference sequence). The CDR3 spans 14 residues. The ends were cut back, 3 bases at V and 9 bases at J, with 16 bases in the middle. The CDR3 reads CASSLVAFSETQYF. Written as DNA, the CDR3 is TGTGCCAGCAGTTTGGTAGCGTTCAGCGAAACGCAGTATTTT.

V and J are TRBV5-5 and TRBJ2-5; 8 nucleotides agree with TRBD1. This CDR3 has 13 residues. J lost 3 bases, V lost 4 bases, and 2 bases had no gene match. Germline V gene sequence: CDR1 SGHKS, CDR2 YYEKEE (reference sequence). The CDR3 protein is CASSLQGEETQYF. For the CDR3, the DNA is TGTGCCAGCAGCCTACAGGGGGAAGAGACCCAGTACTTC.

The chain joins TRBV7-9 to TRBJ2-2; 8 bases line up with TRBD1. The CDR3 sequence is 14 residues long. The V gene's germline CDR1 is SEHNR and CDR2 FQNEAQ (reference sequence). The V and J ends lost 5 bases and 9 bases, in that order; junction bases with no gene match: 8. The CDR3 protein is CASSIPDRARELFF. The CDR3 DNA follows: TGTGCCAGCAGCATCCCGGACAGGGCGCGGGAGCTGTTTTTT.

This sequence joins TRBV5-1 and TRBJ2-3; 10 positions match TRBD2. The V gene end was trimmed by 5 bases and the J gene end by 2 bases; junction bases not matched to a gene: 8. The CDR3 loop spans 16 amino acids. Germline CDR1 reads SGHRS; CDR2 reads YFSETQ. Here the CDR3 reads CASSLTGLALTDTQYF. The CDR3 region has the DNA TGCGCCAGCAGTCTTACGGGACTAGCGCTCACAGATACGCAGTATTTT. Drawing the rest from reference TRBV5-1 and TRBJ2-3, the complete variable domain is KAGVTQTPRYLIKTRGQQVTLSCSPISGHRSVSWYQQTPGQGLQFLFEYFSETQRNKGNFPGRFSGRQFSNSRSEMNVSTLELGDSALYLCASSLTGLALTDTQYFGPGTRLTVL.

The J gene is TRBJ2-4, the V gene TRBV20-1; no clear D. Germline values: CDR1 DFQATT, CDR2 SNEGSKA (reference sequence). This CDR3 region has 11 residues. Deletions cut 2 bases from V and 6 bases from J, with 5 bases between. CDR3 in DNA: TGCAGTGCTAGACTAATAAACATTCAGTACTTC. Protein: CSARLINIQYF.

The chain links TRBV7-3 to TRBJ2-1; 9 bases are a match to TRBD1. The CDR3 is 11 residues long. Germline assignment: CDR1 SGHTA and CDR2 FQGTGA. The ends lost 5 bases at V and 14 bases at J; junction bases unmatched: 4. The CDR3 protein is CASSRGQGKFF. The CDR3 region has the DNA TGTGCCAGCAGCCGAGGACAGGGGAAGTTCTTC.

This chain uses TRBV11-2 with TRBJ2-4; D is ambiguous. CDR1 is SGHAT and CDR2 is FQNNGV in the germline V gene. V lost 3 bases, J lost 5 bases, and 14 bases lay in between. The CDR3 length is 15 residues. The chain's CDR3 is CASSLGGRPENIQYF. CDR3 nucleotide sequence: TGTGCCAGCAGCTTGGGTGGACGGCCCGAAAACATTCAGTACTTC.

The genes are TRBV27 and TRBJ1-2; TRBD1 matches at 7 bases. The CDR3 consists of 16 residues. V was clipped by 8 bases and J by 4 bases; unmatched bases: 16. The germline gives CDR1 MNHEY, CDR2 SMNVEV (reference sequence). CDR3: CASSPSTGPFSYGYTF. The CDR3 nucleotides are TGTGCCAGCTCACCCTCGACAGGGCCCTTTAGCTATGGCTACACCTTC.

The chain carries TRBV9 and TRBJ2-5; 10 bases align to TRBD2. The germline V gene encodes CDR1 SGDLS and CDR2 YYNGEE. The length of the CDR3 is 16 residues. The ends lost 3 bases at V and 5 bases at J; junction bases unmatched: 10. The CDR3 DNA follows: TGTGCCAGCAGCGAAAACCCCGGACTAGCGGCTGAGACCCAGTACTTC. This sequence encodes CASSENPGLAAETQYF.

The chain joins TRBV25-1 to TRBJ2-1; D perhaps matches TRBD1 (6 bases). Germline values: CDR1 MGHDK, CDR2 SYGVNS. V lost 2 bases, J lost 10 bases, and 18 bases lay in between. The CDR3 is 15 residues long. The CDR3 DNA reads TGTGCCAGCAGTGAAATGGGGGCTAAGGGGTGGGAGCAGTTCTTC. Its translation: CASSEMGAKGWEQFF.

In this sample, this clone turned up once. The chain recombines TRBV6-5 with TRBJ1-1, with D perhaps TRBD1 (5 bases). CDR3 length: 14 residues. Germline V gives CDR1 MNHEY, CDR2 SVGAGI. Trimming stripped 2 bases from V and 5 bases from J, with 12 bases between. The CDR3 loop reads CASSYRAGQTEAFF. In nucleotides, the CDR3 is TGTGCCAGCAGTTACAGAGCAGGGCAAACTGAAGCTTTCTTT.

This chain joins TRBV4-2 and TRBJ1-2; D not resolved. The CDR3 contains 12 residues. Trimming stripped 4 bases from V and 8 bases from J, with 11 bases between. The germline V gene encodes CDR1 LGHNA and CDR2 YNFKEQ. CDR3 sequence: CASSPSSRGYTF. In DNA form, the CDR3 reads TGTGCCAGCAGCCCCTCATCGCGGGGCTACACCTTC.

The V gene is TRBV27, the J gene TRBJ1-1, with 9 positions matching TRBD1. This CDR3 spans 15 amino acids. V lost 5 bases to trimming and J lost 4 bases; unmatched junction nucleotides: 8. Germline CDR1 is MNHEY and CDR2 is SMNVEV (reference sequence). The CDR3 reads CASSIRTGASTEAFF. Here the CDR3 DNA reads TGTGCCAGCAGTATCCGGACAGGGGCCTCCACTGAAGCTTTCTTT.

This sequence joins TRBV10-3 and TRBJ2-5; D call uncertain. Trimming shortened V by 4 bases and J by 1 base, and 7 bases separated the two germline ends. The germline V gene encodes CDR1 ENHRY and CDR2 SYGVKD. The CDR3 is 13 residues long. CDR3 coding DNA: TGTGCCATCAGTGGAGGTAGCCAAGAGACCCAGTACTTC. This sequence encodes CAISGGSQETQYF.

This clone was seen more than once but under ten times. V gene TRBV4-1 combines with J gene TRBJ2-7; 7 nucleotides agree with TRBD2. The J segment lost 3 bases and the V segment lost 5 bases, leaving 10 bases of the junction unmatched. CDR3 length: 15 residues. CDR1 is MGHRA and CDR2 is YSYEKL in the germline V gene. CDR3 DNA sequence: TGCGCCAGCAGCTCCCAAGTGGGGGGGGGCTACGAGCAGTACTTC. Its translation: CASSSQVGGGYEQYF.

This chain links TRBV15 with TRBJ2-5; no reliable D call. This CDR3 comprises 13 residues. V lost 5 bases and J lost 0, with 7 bases in between. Germline V gives CDR1 LNHNV, CDR2 YYDKDF (reference sequence). The CDR3: CATSLLYQETQYF. The CDR3 DNA sequence: TGTGCCACCAGCCTTTTGTACCAAGAGACCCAGTACTTC.

This clone has a single count. The chain combines TRBV30 with TRBJ1-2, with unresolved D. Germline V gene data show CDR1 as GTSNPN and CDR2 as SVGIG (reference sequence). The length of the CDR3 is 13 residues. Trimming pared 1 base from V and 3 bases from J, leaving 9 bases between. The CDR3 sequence: CAWSEGSYYGYTF. The CDR3, as DNA: TGTGCCTGGAGTGAAGGTTCCTACTATGGCTACACCTTC.

The chain has TRBV5-6 and TRBJ2-7; no definite D call. V was pared by 1 base and J by 2 bases, with 7 bases between. This CDR3 has 13 amino acids. Germline-derived CDR1 and CDR2 are SGHDT and YYEEEE. CDR3 bases: TGTGCCAGCAGCTTGTACAGAACCTACGAGCAGTACTTC. It codes for CASSLYRTYEQYF. Full variable domain (outside the CDR3, taken from reference TRBV5-6 and TRBJ2-7): DAGVTQSPTHLIKTRGQQVTLRCSPKSGHDTVSWYQQALGQGPQFIFQYYEEEERQRGNFPDRFSGHQFPNYSSELNVNALLLGDSALYLCASSLYRTYEQYFGPGTRLTVT.